Sequencing of this T cell receptor beta chain was carried out in a study of molecular identifiers for immune sequencing clone quantification. From germline, CDR1 is SEHNR and CDR2 FQNEAQ (reference sequence). There are 16 residues in the CDR3. The J segment lost 6 bases and the V segment lost 5 bases, leaving 13 bases of the junction unmatched. This clonotype was picked up a small number of times. Library preparation followed earlier protocols using designated TCR primers. TCRdb called the PCR reads again in MiXCR, with one record for every CDR3 protein. The data show around 470,000 distinct CDR3 sequences, around 23% seen once.

The chain couples TRBV7-9 to TRBJ2-3, with 8 bases matching TRBD1. The sequenced sample was naive CD8+ T cells from blood, with Jurkat cell RNA spiked in. The subset here: FACS-sorted CD8+CD4-CCR7+CD45RA+ naive T cells. This clonotype was obtained from a human donor in good health. Some libraries in this study had Jurkat cell RNA spiked in. CDR3 nucleotide sequence: TGTGCCAGCAGCCAAGCGCGGGACAGGATTACGGATACGCAGTATTTT. Amino acids: CASSQARDRITDTQYF.